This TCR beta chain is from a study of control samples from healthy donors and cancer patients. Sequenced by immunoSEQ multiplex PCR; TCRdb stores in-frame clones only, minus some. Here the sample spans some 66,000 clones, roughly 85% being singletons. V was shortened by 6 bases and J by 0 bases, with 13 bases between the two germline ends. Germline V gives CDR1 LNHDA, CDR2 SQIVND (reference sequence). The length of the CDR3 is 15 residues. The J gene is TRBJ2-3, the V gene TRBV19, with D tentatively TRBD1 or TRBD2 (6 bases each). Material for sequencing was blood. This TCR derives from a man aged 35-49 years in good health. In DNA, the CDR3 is TGTGCCAGTAGGGGTCGGGGGCAGAGCACAGATACGCAGTATTTT. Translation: CASRGRGQSTDTQYF.